This TCR beta chain was identified in a study of T cells after posttransplantation cyclophosphamide. Cells defined as naive were viable CD3+CD4+ or CD3+CD8+ and CCR7+CD45RA+CD45RO-CD95-CD27+CD28+. Trimming cost V 0 bases and J 12 bases; bases outside gene matches: 5. CDR1 is SNHLY and CDR2 is FYNNEI in the germline V gene. This CDR3 spans 13 amino acids. TCRdb's table, derived via immunoSEQ multiplex PCR, lists solely in-frame clones and lacks some. The top ten clones hold roughly 0.23% of a sample with more than 30,000 clones, about 90% of them seen once. The sequence was obtained from a woman in her fifties or sixties in good health, CMV-negative, and a related stem cell transplant donor. This rearrangement joins TRBV2 to TRBJ2-1, with TRBD2 matching over 7 bases. Sequencing used naive CD4+ T cells sorted from PBMCs. CDR3 nucleotides: TGTGCCAGCAGTGAAGCGGGGGGGAGCGCGCAGTTCTTC. It yields the protein CASSEAGGSAQFF.